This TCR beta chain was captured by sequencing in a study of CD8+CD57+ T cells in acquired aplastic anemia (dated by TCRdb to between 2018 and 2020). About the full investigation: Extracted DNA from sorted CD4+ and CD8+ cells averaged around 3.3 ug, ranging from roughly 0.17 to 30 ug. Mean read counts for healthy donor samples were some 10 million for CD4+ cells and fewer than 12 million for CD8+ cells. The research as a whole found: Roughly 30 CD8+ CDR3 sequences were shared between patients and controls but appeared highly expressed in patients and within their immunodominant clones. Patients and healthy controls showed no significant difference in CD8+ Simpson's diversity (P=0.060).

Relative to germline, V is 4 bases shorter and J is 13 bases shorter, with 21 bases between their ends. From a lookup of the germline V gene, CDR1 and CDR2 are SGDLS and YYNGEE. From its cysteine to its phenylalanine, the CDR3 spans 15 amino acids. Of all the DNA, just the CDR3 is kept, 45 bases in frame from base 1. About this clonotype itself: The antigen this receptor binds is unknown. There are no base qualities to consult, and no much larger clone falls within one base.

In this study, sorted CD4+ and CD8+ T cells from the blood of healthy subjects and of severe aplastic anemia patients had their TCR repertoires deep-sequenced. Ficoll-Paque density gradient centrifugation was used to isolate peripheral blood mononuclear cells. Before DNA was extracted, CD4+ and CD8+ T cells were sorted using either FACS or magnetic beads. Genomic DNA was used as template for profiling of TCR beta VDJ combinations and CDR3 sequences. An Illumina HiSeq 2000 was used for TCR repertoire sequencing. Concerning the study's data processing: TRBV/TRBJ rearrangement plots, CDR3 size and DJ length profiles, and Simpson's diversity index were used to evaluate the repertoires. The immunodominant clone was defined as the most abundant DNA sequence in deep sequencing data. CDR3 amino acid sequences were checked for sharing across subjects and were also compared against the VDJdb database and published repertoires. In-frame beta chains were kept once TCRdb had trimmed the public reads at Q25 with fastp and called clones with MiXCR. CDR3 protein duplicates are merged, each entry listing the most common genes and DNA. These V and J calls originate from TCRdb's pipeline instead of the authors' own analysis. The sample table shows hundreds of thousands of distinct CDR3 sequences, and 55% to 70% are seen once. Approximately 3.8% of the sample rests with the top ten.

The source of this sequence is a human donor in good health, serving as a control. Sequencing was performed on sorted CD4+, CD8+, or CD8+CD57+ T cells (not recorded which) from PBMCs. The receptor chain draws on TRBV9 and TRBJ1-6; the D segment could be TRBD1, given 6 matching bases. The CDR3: CASSIPGHFGSPLHF. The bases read TGTGCCAGCAGCATCCCGGGACACTTTGGCTCGCCCCTCCACTTT. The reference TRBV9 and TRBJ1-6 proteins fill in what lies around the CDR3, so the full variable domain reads DSGVTQTPKHLITATGQRVTLRCSPRSGDLSVYWYQQSLDQGLQFLIQYYNGEERAKGNILERFSAQQFPDLHSELNLSSLELGDSALYFCASSIPGHFGSPLHFGNGTRLTVT.